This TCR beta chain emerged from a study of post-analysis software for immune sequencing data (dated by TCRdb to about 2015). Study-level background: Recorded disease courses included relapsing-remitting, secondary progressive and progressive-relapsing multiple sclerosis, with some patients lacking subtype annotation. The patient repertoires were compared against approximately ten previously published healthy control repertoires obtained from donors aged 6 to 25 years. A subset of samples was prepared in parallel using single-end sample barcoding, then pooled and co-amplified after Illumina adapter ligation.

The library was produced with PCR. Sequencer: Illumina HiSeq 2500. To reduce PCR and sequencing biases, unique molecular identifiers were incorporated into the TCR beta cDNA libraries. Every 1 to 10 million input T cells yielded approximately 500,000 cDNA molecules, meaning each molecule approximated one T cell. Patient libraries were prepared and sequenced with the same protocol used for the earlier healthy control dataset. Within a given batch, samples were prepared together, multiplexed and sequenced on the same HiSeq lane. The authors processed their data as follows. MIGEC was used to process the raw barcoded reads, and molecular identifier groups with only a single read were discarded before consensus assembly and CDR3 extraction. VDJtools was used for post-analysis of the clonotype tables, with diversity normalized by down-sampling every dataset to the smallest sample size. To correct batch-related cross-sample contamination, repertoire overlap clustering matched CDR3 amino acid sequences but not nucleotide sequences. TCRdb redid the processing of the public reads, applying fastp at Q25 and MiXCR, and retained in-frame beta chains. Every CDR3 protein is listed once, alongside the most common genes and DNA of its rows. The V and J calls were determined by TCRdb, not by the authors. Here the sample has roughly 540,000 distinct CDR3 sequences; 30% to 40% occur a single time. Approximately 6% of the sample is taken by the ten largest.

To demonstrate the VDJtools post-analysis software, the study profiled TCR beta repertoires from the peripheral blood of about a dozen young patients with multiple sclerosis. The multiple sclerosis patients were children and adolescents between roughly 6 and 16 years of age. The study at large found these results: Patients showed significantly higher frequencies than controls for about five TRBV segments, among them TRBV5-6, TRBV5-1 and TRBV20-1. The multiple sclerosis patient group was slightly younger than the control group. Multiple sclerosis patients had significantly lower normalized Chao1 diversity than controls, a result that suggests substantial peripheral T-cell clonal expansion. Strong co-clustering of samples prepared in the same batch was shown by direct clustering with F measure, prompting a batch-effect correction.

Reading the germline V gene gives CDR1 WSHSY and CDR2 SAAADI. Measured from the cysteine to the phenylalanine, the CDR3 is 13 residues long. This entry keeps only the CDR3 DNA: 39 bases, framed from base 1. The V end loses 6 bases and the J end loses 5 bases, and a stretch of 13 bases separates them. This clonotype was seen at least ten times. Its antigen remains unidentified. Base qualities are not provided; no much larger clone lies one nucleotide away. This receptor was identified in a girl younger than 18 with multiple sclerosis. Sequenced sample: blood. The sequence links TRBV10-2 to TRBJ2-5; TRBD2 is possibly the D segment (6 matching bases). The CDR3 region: CASSWGVGETQYF. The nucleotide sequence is TGCGCCAGCAGCTGGGGGGTCGGGGAGACCCAGTACTTC.